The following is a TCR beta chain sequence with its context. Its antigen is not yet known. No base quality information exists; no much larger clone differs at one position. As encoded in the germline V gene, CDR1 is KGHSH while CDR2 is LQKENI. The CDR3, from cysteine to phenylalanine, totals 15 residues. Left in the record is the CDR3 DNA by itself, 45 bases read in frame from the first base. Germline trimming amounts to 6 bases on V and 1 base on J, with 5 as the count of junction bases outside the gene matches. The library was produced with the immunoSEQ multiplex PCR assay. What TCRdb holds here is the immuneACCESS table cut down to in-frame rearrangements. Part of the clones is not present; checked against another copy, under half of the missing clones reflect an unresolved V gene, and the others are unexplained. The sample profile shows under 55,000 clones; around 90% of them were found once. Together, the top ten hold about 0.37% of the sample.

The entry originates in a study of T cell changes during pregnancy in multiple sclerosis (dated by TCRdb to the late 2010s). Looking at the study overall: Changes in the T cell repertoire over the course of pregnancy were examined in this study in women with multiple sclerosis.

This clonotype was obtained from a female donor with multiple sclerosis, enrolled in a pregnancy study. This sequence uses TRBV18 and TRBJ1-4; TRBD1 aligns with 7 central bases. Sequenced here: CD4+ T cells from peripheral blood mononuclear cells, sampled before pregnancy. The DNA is TGTGCCAGCTCGCCGGACAGGAAAACTAATGAAAAACTGTTTTTT. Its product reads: CASSPDRKTNEKLFF.